This TCR beta chain comes out of a study of shared clonotypes between healthy human individuals. The V end was cut by 4 bases, the J end by 1 base, with 9 bases between. Germline values: CDR1 SGHDT, CDR2 YYEEEE. The length of the CDR3 is 13 residues. This table comes from immunoSEQ multiplex PCR, and its TCRdb copy is limited to in-frame clones, with some not included. The top ten hold more than 0.1% of the sample, which has just over 2,000,000 clones, around 95% seen once. This chain joins TRBV5-6 and TRBJ2-7, with D possibly matching TRBD1 (6 bases). This sequence originates from a man between 18 and 35 years old in good health. The sample was naive CD4+ T cells sorted from blood. Subset: CD45RA+ positively selected. The CDR3 loop reads CASSHGQSYEQYF. CDR3 in DNA: TGTGCCAGCAGCCATGGACAGTCCTACGAGCAGTACTTC.